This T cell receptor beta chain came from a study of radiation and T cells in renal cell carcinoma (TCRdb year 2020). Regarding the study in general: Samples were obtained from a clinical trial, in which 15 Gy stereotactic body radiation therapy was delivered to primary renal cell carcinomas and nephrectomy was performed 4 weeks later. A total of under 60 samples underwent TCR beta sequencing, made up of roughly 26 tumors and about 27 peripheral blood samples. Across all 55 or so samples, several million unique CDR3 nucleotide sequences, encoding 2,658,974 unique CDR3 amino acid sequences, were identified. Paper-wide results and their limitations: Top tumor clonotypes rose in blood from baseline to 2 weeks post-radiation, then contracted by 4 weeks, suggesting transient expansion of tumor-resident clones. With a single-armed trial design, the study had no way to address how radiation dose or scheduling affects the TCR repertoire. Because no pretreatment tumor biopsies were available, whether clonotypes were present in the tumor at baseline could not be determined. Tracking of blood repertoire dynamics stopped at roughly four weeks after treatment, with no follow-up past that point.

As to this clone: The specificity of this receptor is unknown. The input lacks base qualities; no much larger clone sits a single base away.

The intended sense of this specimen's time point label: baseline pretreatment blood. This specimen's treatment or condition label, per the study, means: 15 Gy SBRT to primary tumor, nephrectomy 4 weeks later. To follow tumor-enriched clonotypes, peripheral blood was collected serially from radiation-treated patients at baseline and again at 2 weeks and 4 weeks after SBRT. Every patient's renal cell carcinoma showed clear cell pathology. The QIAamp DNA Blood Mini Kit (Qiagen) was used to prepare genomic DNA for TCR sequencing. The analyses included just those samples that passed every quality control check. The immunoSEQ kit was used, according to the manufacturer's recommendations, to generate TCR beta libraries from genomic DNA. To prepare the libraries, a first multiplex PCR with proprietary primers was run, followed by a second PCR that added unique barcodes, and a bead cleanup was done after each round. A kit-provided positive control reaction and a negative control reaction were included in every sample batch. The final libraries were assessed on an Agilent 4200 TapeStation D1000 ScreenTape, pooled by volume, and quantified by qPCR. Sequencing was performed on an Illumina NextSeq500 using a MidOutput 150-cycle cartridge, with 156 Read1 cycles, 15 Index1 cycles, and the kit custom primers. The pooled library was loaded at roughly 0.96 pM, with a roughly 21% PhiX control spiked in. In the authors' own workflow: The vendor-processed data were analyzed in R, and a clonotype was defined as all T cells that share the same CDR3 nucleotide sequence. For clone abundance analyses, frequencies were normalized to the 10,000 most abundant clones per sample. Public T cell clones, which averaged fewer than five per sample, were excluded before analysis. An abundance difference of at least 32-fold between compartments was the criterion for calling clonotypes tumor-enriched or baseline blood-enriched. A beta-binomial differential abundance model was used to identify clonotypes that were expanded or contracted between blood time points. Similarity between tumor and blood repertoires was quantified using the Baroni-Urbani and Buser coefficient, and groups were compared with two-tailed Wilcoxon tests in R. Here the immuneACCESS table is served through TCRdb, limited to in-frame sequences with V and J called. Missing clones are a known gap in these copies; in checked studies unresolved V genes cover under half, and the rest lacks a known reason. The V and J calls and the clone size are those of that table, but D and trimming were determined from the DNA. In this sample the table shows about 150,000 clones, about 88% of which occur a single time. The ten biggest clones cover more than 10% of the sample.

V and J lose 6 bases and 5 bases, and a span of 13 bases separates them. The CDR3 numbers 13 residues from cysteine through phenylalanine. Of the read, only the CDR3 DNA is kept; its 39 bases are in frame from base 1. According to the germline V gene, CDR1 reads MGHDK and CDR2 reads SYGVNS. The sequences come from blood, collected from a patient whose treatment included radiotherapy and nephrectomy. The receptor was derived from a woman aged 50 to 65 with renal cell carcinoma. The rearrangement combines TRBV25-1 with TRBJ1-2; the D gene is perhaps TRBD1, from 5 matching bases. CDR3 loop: CASSDLGRYGYTF. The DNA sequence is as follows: TGTGCCAGCAGCGATTTGGGGCGGTATGGCTACACCTTC.